The 4 T cell receptor beta chains below come from one sample, sequenced in a study of human T cells and chemical hapten exposure. This sample's time point: patch test 3, about 24 weeks after DPC sensitization. Treatment in this sample: therapeutic diphenylcyclopropenone sensitization with weekly scalp DPC. Using its own MiXCR run on the RACE reads, TCRdb lists one record per CDR3 protein. The sample shows some 96,000 distinct CDR3 sequences, 25% to 35% of them seen only once. The specimen was whole blood, collected in connection with sensitization to the hapten diphenylcyclopropenone (DPC). Receptors were obtained from a man between 35 and 55 years old with alopecia areata. Some clones in this sample may be carry-over from other donors' samples.

In this sample, this clonotype turned up many times. The V gene is TRBV5-8, the J gene TRBJ2-3, with 11 bases identical to TRBD2. The junction had 9 bases not matched to a gene; V was cut back by 4 bases and J by 5 bases. The CDR3 is 16 residues long. The germline V gene has CDR1 SGHTS and CDR2 YDEGEE. Written as DNA, the CDR3 is TGTGCCAGCAGCCTGGGCCTCCTAGCGGGAGGAGATACGCAGTATTTT. Translating gives CASSLGLLAGGDTQYF. Complete variable domain (other parts from reference TRBV5-8 and TRBJ2-3): EAGVTQSPTHLIKTRGQQATLRCSPISGHTSVYWYQQALGLGLQFLLWYDEGEERNRGNFPPRFSGRQFPNYSSELNVNALELEDSALYLCASSLGLLAGGDTQYFGPGTRLTVL.

CDR3 coding DNA: TGTGCCAGCAGTCGACTGGGGGCTACCCCACATGAGCAGTTCTTC. This sequence encodes CASSRLGATPHEQFF. This rearrangement joins TRBV6-5 to TRBJ2-1, with D perhaps TRBD1 (6 bases). This CDR3 has 15 amino acids. Trimming removed 5 bases at V and 8 bases at J, with 19 bases between. Germline V gives CDR1 MNHEY, CDR2 SVGAGI.

This clonotype has just a few counts. The chain uses TRBV21-1 and TRBJ2-4; the table calls TRBD2, which could not be checked here. TRBV21-1 represents a pseudogene. The CDR3 is 17 amino acids. This CDR3 reads CASSKDITRRAGNIQYF. CDR3 in DNA: TGTGCCAGCAGCAAAGATATTACGAGGAGGGCAGGAAACATTCAGTACTTC.

This clonotype was found a few times. V and J are TRBV25-1 and TRBJ2-6; D is perhaps TRBD1 or TRBD2 (5 bases each). Germline V gives CDR1 MGHDK, CDR2 SYGVNS. The V and J ends lost 0 bases and 4 bases respectively, with 10 bases between them. This CDR3 has 16 amino acids. The CDR3 DNA follows: TGTGCCAGCAGTGAATACGGGGCGAACGGGGCCAACGTCCTGACTTTC. Amino acid sequence: CASSEYGANGANVLTF. The full variable domain, in which reference TRBV25-1 and TRBJ2-6 provide the parts outside the CDR3, is EADIYQTPRYLVIGTGKKITLECSQTMGHDKMYWYQQDPGMELHLIHYSYGVNSTEKGDLSSESTVSRIRTEHFPLTLESARPSHTSQYLCASSEYGANGANVLTFGAGSRLTVL.